The 5 T cell receptor beta chains below come from one sample, sequenced in a study of cytomegalovirus exposure and HLA in healthy donors. Researchers ran the PCR with 60 Vbeta and 13 Jbeta primers. This table comes from immunoSEQ multiplex PCR, and its TCRdb copy is limited to in-frame clones, with some not included. The repertoire holds 170,000 or so clones, with roughly 75% as singletons. Sequenced input: PBMCs. The receptors were sampled from a woman aged 45-60 years in good health and CMV-seropositive.

The rearrangement uses TRBV27 and TRBJ2-5, with D possibly TRBD1 on 5 matching bases. Deletions cut 4 bases from V and 3 bases from J, with 15 bases between. From germline, CDR1 is MNHEY and CDR2 SMNVEV (reference sequence). The CDR3 extends over 15 amino acids. The CDR3 is CASSSGQGGKETQYF. In DNA, the CDR3 is TGTGCCAGCAGTTCAGGCCAGGGTGGGAAAGAGACCCAGTACTTC.

The rearrangement links TRBV5-4 to TRBJ2-7; 7 bases are shared with TRBD1. Germline values: CDR1 SGHNT, CDR2 YYREEE (reference sequence). V dropped 0 bases and J dropped 7; count of bases not matched to a gene: 10. The CDR3 loop spans 15 amino acids. CDR3 in amino acids: CASSLGTGQFVEQYF. The CDR3 coding sequence is TGTGCCAGCAGCTTGGGGACAGGTCAATTCGTGGAGCAGTACTTC.

The V call is TRBV7-2, the J call TRBJ2-7; 9 bases line up with TRBD2. This CDR3 is 15 amino acids long. Germline CDR1 is SGHTA and CDR2 is FQGNSA. Trimming cost V 4 bases and J 6 bases; bases outside gene matches: 10. In DNA form, the CDR3 reads TGTGCCAGCAGCTCACGGGCGGGAGGGCCAGGCGAGCAGTACTTC. This codes for CASSSRAGGPGEQYF.

Regarding this clone: The junction departs from the called germline gene at one end, perhaps through a read error. The chain recombines TRBV19 with TRBJ1-5; TRBD1 matches 8 bases. CDR3 length equals 15 residues. Germline V CDR1 and CDR2: LNHDA, SQIVND (reference sequence). The CDR3 DNA reads as TGTGTCAGTAGCGCTGACAGGGGCCAGAATCAGCCCCAGCATTTT. It specifies CVSSADRGQNQPQHF.

The V gene is TRBV2, the J gene TRBJ1-2; no reliable D call. The CDR3 is made up of 13 amino acids. Trimming stripped 7 bases from V and 4 bases from J, with 13 bases between. Germline CDR1 and CDR2: SNHLY and FYNNEI. Written as DNA, the CDR3 is TGTGCCAGCATTGCCGAGGGCCCCTATGGCTACACCTTC. Translated, it gives CASIAEGPYGYTF.